This TCR beta chain was identified during a study of T cell responses to AZD1222 COVID-19 vaccine. The CDR3 totals 16 residues. Germline loops: CDR1 ENHRY, CDR2 SYGVKD. J lost 8 bases, V lost 2 bases, and 12 bases had no gene match. Regarding this clone: Its matching antigen is unknown.

Findings and limits, study-wide: Just a handful of people given AZD1222 tested seropositive at baseline. Spike-specific TCR breadth and depth grew following two AZD1222 doses. The donors showed a predominance of white British ancestry and of females, with possible underestimation of clonal diversity. Reports indicate that nearly half of spike-specific TCRs are directed at unmutated variant regions.

The repertoire was sequenced with immunoSEQ multiplex PCR; TCRdb's copy has only in-frame clones and lacks some. Altogether 75,000 to 95,000 clones are present, around 92% being singletons, with the ten largest covering roughly 6.8%. The chain uses TRBV10-3 and TRBJ2-1, with 7 bases matching TRBD2. The sample here was peripheral blood, taken on day 0 of MenACWY control vaccination. This TCR came from an adult in good health. The CDR3 here is CAISETGGVPTDEQFF. As DNA, the CDR3 is TGTGCCATCAGTGAGACGGGGGGAGTCCCTACGGATGAGCAGTTCTTC.